The clone carrying this T cell receptor (beta chain) was found a few times. Its antigen is not known. The sample belongs to a study of identical twins. The germline V gene encodes CDR1 MGHRA and CDR2 YSYEKL. Trimming removed 4 bases from V and 6 bases from J, with 13 bases in between. This CDR3 has 13 residues. In TCRdb, the 5' RACE reads were re-called with MiXCR into one record per CDR3 protein. The sample records some 1,700,000 distinct CDR3 sequences, about 32% being singletons. Study-level results: Models, which agreed with sharing between unrelated individuals, nonetheless underestimated the out-of-frame TCR alpha sharing seen in monozygotic twins. Analyses of zero insertions could, in part, be confounded by invariant MAIT and iNKT cells.

This receptor was taken from a newborn girl in good health. The sample consisted of cord blood. The gene calls are TRBV4-1 and TRBJ2-7, with D perhaps matching TRBD1 (6 bases). The CDR3 nucleotides read TGCGCCAGCAGCCGGACAGTGGGCCTCGAGCAGTACTTC. Residues: CASSRTVGLEQYF.